The clone carrying this T cell receptor (beta chain) was recorded at least ten times. Its antigen is still unknown. The sample belongs to a study of response to subunit inactivated influenza vaccine. Study results and caveats: There was a suggestion from the authors that each seasonal influenza vaccination recruits few new T cells.

TCRdb independently ran MiXCR on the RT-PCR reads; one entry per CDR3 protein. The data contain roughly 570,000 distinct CDR3 sequences, approximately 13% of them singletons. Germline V gene lookup returns CDR1 SGHRS and CDR2 YFSETQ. The CDR3 extends over 16 amino acids. The V segment lost 1 base and the J segment 2 bases; nucleotides outside the gene matches: 6. The chain carries TRBV5-1 and TRBJ2-1, with 7 bases that match TRBD2. The origin of this receptor is a man aged 50-60 years who received an inactivated influenza vaccine. The sequencing here drew on PBMCs from blood, taken 40 to 50 days after vaccination. CDR3 in amino acids: CASSLRRGTTYNEQFF. The CDR3 DNA follows: TGCGCCAGCAGCTTGCGGCGGGGGACCACCTACAATGAGCAGTTCTTC.